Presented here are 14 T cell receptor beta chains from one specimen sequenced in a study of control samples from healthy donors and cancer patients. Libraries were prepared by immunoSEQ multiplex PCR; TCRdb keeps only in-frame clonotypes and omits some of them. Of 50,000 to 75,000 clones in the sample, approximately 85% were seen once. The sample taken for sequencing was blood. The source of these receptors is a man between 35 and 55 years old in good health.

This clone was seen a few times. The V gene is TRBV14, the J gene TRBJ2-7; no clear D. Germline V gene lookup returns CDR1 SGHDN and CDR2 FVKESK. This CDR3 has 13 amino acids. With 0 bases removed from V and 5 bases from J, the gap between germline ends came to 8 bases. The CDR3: CASSQDLGNEQYF. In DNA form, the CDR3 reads TGTGCCAGCAGCCAAGACCTGGGGAACGAGCAGTACTTC. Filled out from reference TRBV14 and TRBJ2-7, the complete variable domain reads EAGVTQFPSHSVIEKGQTVTLRCDPISGHDNLYWYRRVMGKEIKFLLHFVKESKQDESGMPNNRFLAERTGGTYSTLKVQPAELEDSGVYFCASSQDLGNEQYFGPGTRLTVT.

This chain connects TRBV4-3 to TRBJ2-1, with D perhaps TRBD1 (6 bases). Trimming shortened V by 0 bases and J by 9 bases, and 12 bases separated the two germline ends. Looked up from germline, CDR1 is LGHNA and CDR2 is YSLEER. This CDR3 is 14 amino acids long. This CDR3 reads CASSQDRSTGEQFF. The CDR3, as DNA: TGCGCCAGCAGCCAAGATCGATCGACAGGTGAGCAGTTCTTC.

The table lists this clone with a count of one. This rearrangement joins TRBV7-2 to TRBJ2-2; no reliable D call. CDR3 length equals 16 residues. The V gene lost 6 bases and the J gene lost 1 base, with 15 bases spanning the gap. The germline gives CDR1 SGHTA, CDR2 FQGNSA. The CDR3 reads CASSRHGPKNTGELFF. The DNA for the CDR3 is TGTGCCAGCAGTCGCCACGGACCCAAGAACACCGGGGAGCTGTTTTTT.

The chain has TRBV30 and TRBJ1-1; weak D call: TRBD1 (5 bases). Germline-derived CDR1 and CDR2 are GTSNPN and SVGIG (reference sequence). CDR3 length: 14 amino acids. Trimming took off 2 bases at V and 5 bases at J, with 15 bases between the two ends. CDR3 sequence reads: CAWSSGTVGTEAFF. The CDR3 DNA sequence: TGTGCCTGGAGTTCCGGGACGGTTGGGACTGAAGCTTTCTTT.

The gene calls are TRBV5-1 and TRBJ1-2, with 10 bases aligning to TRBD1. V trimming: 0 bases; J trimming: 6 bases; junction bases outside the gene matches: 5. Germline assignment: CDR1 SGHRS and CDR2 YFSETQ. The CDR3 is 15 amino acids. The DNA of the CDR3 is TGCGCCAGCAGCTTGGGCTACGGGACAGGGGATGGCTACACCTTC. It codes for CASSLGYGTGDGYTF.

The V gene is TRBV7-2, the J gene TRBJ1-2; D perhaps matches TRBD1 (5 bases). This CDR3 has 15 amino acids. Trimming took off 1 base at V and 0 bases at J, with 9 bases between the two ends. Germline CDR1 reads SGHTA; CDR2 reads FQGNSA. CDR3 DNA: TGTGCCAGCAGCTTAGGGGCAGGGCCTAACTATGGCTACACCTTC. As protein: CASSLGAGPNYGYTF.

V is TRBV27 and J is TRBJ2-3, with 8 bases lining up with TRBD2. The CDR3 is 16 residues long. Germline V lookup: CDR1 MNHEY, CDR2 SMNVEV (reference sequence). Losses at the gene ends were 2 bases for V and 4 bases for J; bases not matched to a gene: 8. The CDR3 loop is CASSLKGSGIADTQYF. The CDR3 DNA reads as TGTGCCAGCAGTTTAAAAGGTAGCGGGATCGCAGATACGCAGTATTTT.

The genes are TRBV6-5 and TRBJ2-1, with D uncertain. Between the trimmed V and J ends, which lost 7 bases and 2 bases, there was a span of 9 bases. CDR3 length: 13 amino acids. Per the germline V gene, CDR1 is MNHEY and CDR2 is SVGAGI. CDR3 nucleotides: TGTGCCAGCACCCGTGGTGCCTACAATGAGCAGTTCTTC. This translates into CASTRGAYNEQFF.

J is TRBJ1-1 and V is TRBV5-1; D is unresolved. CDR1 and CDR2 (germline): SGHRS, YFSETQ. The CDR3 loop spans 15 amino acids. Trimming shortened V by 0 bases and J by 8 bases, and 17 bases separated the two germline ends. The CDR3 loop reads CASSLAETPGSEAFF. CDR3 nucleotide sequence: TGCGCCAGCAGCTTGGCCGAGACACCAGGATCCGAAGCTTTCTTT.

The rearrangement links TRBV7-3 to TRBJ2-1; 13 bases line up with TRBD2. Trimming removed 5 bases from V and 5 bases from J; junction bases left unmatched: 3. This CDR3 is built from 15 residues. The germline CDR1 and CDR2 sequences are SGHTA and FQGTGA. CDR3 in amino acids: CASSQGLAGHNEQFF. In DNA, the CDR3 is TGTGCCAGCAGCCAGGGACTAGCGGGACACAATGAGCAGTTCTTC.

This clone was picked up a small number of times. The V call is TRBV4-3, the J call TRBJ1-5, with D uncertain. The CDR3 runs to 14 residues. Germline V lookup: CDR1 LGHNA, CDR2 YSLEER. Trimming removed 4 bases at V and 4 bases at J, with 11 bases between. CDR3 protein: CASSPLGRNQPQHF. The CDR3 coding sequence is TGCGCCAGCAGCCCGCTGGGCAGGAATCAGCCCCAGCATTTT.

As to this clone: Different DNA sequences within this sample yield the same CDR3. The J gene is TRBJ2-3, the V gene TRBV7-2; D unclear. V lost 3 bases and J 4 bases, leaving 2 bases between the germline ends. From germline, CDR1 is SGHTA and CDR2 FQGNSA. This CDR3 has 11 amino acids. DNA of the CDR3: TGTGCCAGCAGCTTCTCAGATACGCAGTATTTT. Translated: CASSFSDTQYF.

This chain's CDR3 is CASTQRGGGHEQYF. CDR3 nucleotides: TGTGCCAGCACCCAACGAGGGGGAGGGCACGAGCAGTACTTC. The chain links TRBV7-2 to TRBJ2-7, with D perhaps matching TRBD2 (7 bases). V was shortened by 7 bases and J by 5 bases, with 18 bases between the two germline ends. CDR1 SGHTA and CDR2 FQGNSA come from the germline V gene. The CDR3 is 14 residues long.

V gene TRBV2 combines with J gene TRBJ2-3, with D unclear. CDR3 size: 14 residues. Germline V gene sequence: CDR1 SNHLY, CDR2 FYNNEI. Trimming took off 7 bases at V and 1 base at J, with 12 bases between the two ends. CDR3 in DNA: TGTGCCAGCACCCCAACGTCTGGCACAGATACGCAGTATTTT. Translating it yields CASTPTSGTDTQYF.